This entry concerns a single T cell receptor beta chain. The antigen is not known. TCR alpha and beta CDR3 regions were amplified from RNA using iRepertoire nested multiplex PCR. One-step reverse transcription and amplification started from around 100-400 ng of tissue mRNA or PBMC total RNA. MiXCR, applied by TCRdb to the multiplex PCR reads, yields one record per CDR3 protein. The repertoire holds about 400,000 distinct CDR3 sequences, with roughly two fifths as singletons. Germline V gene lookup returns CDR1 LGHNT and CDR2 FRNRAP. The length of the CDR3 is 13 residues. Trimming pared 2 bases from V and 1 base from J, leaving 4 bases between. This record belongs to a study of glioma-infiltrating T cells. Study-level findings and limits: Shared blood CDR3 signature motifs marked patients with low tissue-blood divergence. Gliomas, especially low-grade, showed above-expected tissue-blood divergence; non-neoplastic patients showed below.

This TCR was recovered from a human donor with low-grade glioma or glioblastoma, undergoing nonglioma brain surgery, or in good health (not recorded which). This chain links TRBV12-5 with TRBJ2-3; D is uncertain. Material for sequencing was glioma tissue, nonneoplastic brain tissue, or PBMCs (not recorded which). This CDR3 is CASGLSGTDTQYF. CDR3 sequence (DNA): TGTGCTAGTGGTTTGAGTGGCACAGATACGCAGTATTTT.